The 2 T cell receptor beta chains presented below share a single source sample, sequenced in a study of cytomegalovirus exposure and HLA in healthy donors. The PCR used 60 Vbeta and 13 Jbeta primers. Sequencing used immunoSEQ multiplex PCR; TCRdb keeps in-frame clones, though not all of them. The sample lists 180,000 or so clones; roughly 80% were seen once. Sequencing used PBMCs. The receptors originated from a woman aged 40 to 49 in good health and CMV-seropositive.

V is TRBV30 and J is TRBJ1-2; 12 nucleotides align to TRBD1. CDR3 length: 19 residues. CDR1 GTSNPN and CDR2 SVGIG come from the germline V gene (reference sequence). After removal of 1 base from V and 3 bases from J, the junction contained 15 bases not matched to a gene. For the CDR3, the DNA is TGTGCCTGGAGTGGGGGCACCGGGACAGGGGGCGCGTTTGACTATGGCTACACCTTC. This encodes CAWSGGTGTGGAFDYGYTF. Variable domain in full (rest from reference TRBV30 and TRBJ1-2): SQTIHQWPATLVQPVGSPLSLECTVEGTSNPNLYWYRQAAGRGLQLLFYSVGIGQISSEVPQNLSASRPQDRQFILSSKKLLLSDSGFYLCAWSGGTGTGGAFDYGYTFGSGTRLTVV.

V is TRBV9 and J is TRBJ2-1, with 13 bases that match TRBD2. In germline, CDR1 is SGDLS, CDR2 YYNGEE. Trimming removed 0 bases from V and 14 bases from J; junction bases left unmatched: 14. The CDR3 runs 17 residues. The DNA of the CDR3 is TGTGCCAGCAGCGTAGGGGGGGGACTAGCGGGAACGGAAGTTAAGTTCTTC. Amino acid sequence: CASSVGGGLAGTEVKFF.